These T cell receptor beta chains were read from a single sample in a study of OX40 agonist ivuxolimab in advanced cancers. Assay: immunoSEQ multiplex PCR; the TCRdb copy retains only in-frame clones and omits some. The table records roughly 54,000 clones, about four fifths of them present only once. The sequenced sample was CD4+ or CD8+ T cells sorted from blood, obtained in a trial of the OX40 agonist ivuxolimab. These receptors originate from an adult with an advanced solid tumor such as melanoma, head and neck, liver or kidney cancer. Both conserved end residues are part of each CDR3. The D gene is left open where the match is weak. The size field is filled for only some rows; it gives once, few, many or a size class.

11 | TRBJ2-3 | - | - | TRBV25-1 | CASSRGDTQYF | TGTGCCAGCTCCCGGGGAGATACGCAGTATTTT
15 | TRBJ2-7 | - | TRBD1 | TRBV19 | CASSPGTVVGYEQYF | TGTGCCAGTAGTCCCGGGACAGTGGTTGGCTACGAGCAGTACTTC
15 | TRBJ1-1 | - | - | TRBV19 | CASSMSGGGIGEAFF | TGTGCCAGTAGTATGTCGGGTGGGGGTATCGGAGAAGCTTTCTTT
15 | TRBJ1-2 | - | - | TRBV28 | CASSLSGTANYGYTF | TGTGCCAGCAGTTTATCCGGGACCGCGAACTATGGCTACACCTTC
11 | TRBJ1-3 | - | - | TRBV7-9 | CATETGNTIYF | TGTGCCACTGAAACTGGAAACACCATATATTTT
18 | TRBJ2-7 | - | - | TRBV10-3 | CAISDGEGFGLGDYEQYF | TGTGCCATCAGTGATGGGGAAGGATTTGGGTTGGGGGACTACGAGCAGTACTTC
13 | TRBJ2-5 | - | TRBD2 | TRBV29-1 | CSVGGRLQETQYF | TGCAGCGTTGGCGGGAGGCTCCAAGAGACCCAGTACTTC
16 | TRBJ2-2 | - | TRBD2 | TRBV7-3 | CASSLQAGVGDGELFF | TGTGCCAGCAGCTTACAAGCGGGAGTCGGGGACGGGGAGCTGTTTTTT
15 | TRBJ2-7 | - | - | TRBV9 | CASSPEGGGTYEQYF | TGTGCCAGCAGCCCAGAGGGAGGGGGTACGTACGAGCAGTACTTC
12 | TRBJ2-1 | - | - | TRBV11-2 | CASSATSDEQFF | TGTGCCAGCAGCGCGACTAGTGATGAGCAGTTCTTC
13 | TRBJ1-5 | - | TRBD1 | TRBV30 | CAWADRTNQPQHF | TGTGCCTGGGCGGACAGGACAAATCAGCCCCAGCATTTT
14 | TRBJ2-1 | - | TRBD1 | TRBV19 | CASSTDRTYNEQFF | TGTGCCAGTAGTACGGACAGGACCTACAATGAGCAGTTCTTC
14 | TRBJ1-2 | - | TRBD1 | TRBV6-6 | CASSYRDRGDGYTF | TGTGCCAGCAGTTACCGGGACAGGGGAGATGGCTACACCTTC
16 | TRBJ2-7 | - | TRBD2 | TRBV5-4 | CASSFVSGSSGGEQYF | TGTGCCAGCAGCTTCGTATCGGGGTCTAGCGGAGGCGAGCAGTACTTC
15 | TRBJ2-5 | few | - | TRBV7-9 | CASSPGQTLPETQYF | TGTGCCAGCAGCCCAGGCCAGACCCTCCCAGAGACCCAGTACTTC
14 | TRBJ2-7 | - | TRBD2 | TRBV29-1 | CSVRLAGASYEQYF | TGCAGCGTTCGACTAGCGGGGGCCTCCTACGAGCAGTACTTC
15 | TRBJ2-4 | - | TRBD1 | TRBV28 | CASSAQGSAKNIQYF | TGTGCCAGCAGTGCACAGGGGTCGGCCAAAAACATTCAGTACTTC
13 | TRBJ1-6 | - | TRBD1 | TRBV30 | CAWSHRGVSPLHF | TGTGCCTGGAGTCACAGGGGTGTGTCACCCCTCCACTTT
15 | TRBJ2-7 | once | TRBD1 | TRBV28 | CASSAPGQGAGEQYF | TGTGCCAGCAGCGCACCGGGACAGGGGGCGGGAGAGCAGTACTTC
15 | TRBJ1-4 | - | - | TRBV19 | CASSPTDATNEKLFF | TGTGCCAGTAGTCCTACAGATGCAACTAATGAAAAACTGTTTTTT
18 | TRBJ2-1 | - | TRBD1 | TRBV7-8 | CASSLASRTGANFGEQFF | TGTGCCAGCAGCTTAGCGAGTCGGACAGGGGCGAATTTCGGTGAGCAGTTCTTC
14 | TRBJ2-3 | - | - | TRBV5-1 | CASSSQGVLDTQYF | TGCGCCAGCAGCTCCCAGGGCGTCCTAGATACGCAGTATTTT
15 | TRBJ2-1 | - | TRBD1 | TRBV19 | CASTQRAEQGNEQFF | TGTGCCAGTACCCAAAGGGCGGAACAGGGGAATGAGCAGTTCTTC
13 | TRBJ2-7 | - | TRBD1 | TRBV28 | CASSLGTGDEQYF | TGTGCCAGCAGTTTAGGGACAGGGGACGAGCAGTACTTC
12 | TRBJ2-5 | once | - | TRBV29-1 | CSVVWGKETQYF | TGCAGCGTTGTCTGGGGTAAAGAGACCCAGTACTTC
14 | TRBJ2-7 | - | - | TRBV7-2 | CASSPVDNSHEQYF | TGTGCCAGCAGCCCCGTAGATAATTCCCACGAGCAGTACTTC
18 | TRBJ2-7 | - | TRBD2 | TRBV9 | CASSETPGGGIGSYEQYF | TGTGCCAGCAGCGAAACACCGGGGGGAGGGATAGGTTCCTACGAGCAGTACTTC
18 | TRBJ2-1 | - | TRBD1 | TRBV6-4 | CASSEFGLGDSSYNEQFF | TGTGCCAGCAGTGAATTCGGATTGGGGGACAGCTCCTACAATGAGCAGTTCTTC
13 | TRBJ1-4 | - | - | TRBV11-2 | CASSLRRGEKLFF | TGTGCCAGCAGCTTGAGACGCGGTGAAAAACTGTTTTTT
11 | TRBJ2-5 | - | - | TRBV20-1 | CSGGIQETQYF | TGCAGTGGAGGGATCCAAGAGACCCAGTACTTC
16 | TRBJ2-3 | - | TRBD2 | TRBV6-5 | CASSYLATSEADTQYF | TGTGCCAGCAGTTATCTTGCGACTAGCGAAGCTGATACGCAGTATTTT
12 | TRBJ2-4 | once | - | TRBV6-1 | CASSEVKDIQYF | TGTGCCAGCAGTGAAGTTAAGGACATTCAGTACTTC
12 | TRBJ2-4 | once | - | TRBV29-1 | CSVEVAKNIQYF | TGCAGCGTTGAAGTAGCCAAAAACATTCAGTACTTC
16 | TRBJ2-7 | - | - | TRBV10-3 | CAISESKIGGAYEQYF | TGTGCCATCAGTGAGTCGAAAATTGGGGGCGCCTACGAGCAGTACTTC
17 | TRBJ2-7 | - | - | TRBV15 | CATSSLYGAGSSYEQYF | TGTGCCACCAGCTCCCTATACGGGGCAGGGAGCTCCTACGAGCAGTACTTC
15 | TRBJ2-1 | - | TRBD2 | TRBV7-8 | CASSLARLTGRVQFF | TGTGCCAGCAGCTTAGCTCGGCTTACCGGGAGGGTTCAGTTCTTC
16 | TRBJ1-6 | - | - | TRBV28 | CASSWGVSSYNSPLHF | TGTGCCAGCAGTTGGGGGGTAAGCTCCTATAATTCACCCCTCCACTTT
15 | TRBJ2-7 | - | - | TRBV10-3 | CAISESQLTGHEQYF | TGTGCCATCAGTGAGTCGCAACTCACAGGGCACGAGCAGTACTTC
11 | TRBJ2-7 | - | - | TRBV20-1 | CSAWKGNEQYF | TGCAGTGCTTGGAAAGGGAACGAGCAGTACTTC
16 | TRBJ2-3 | - | TRBD1 | TRBV5-4 | CASSPQGIISTDTQYF | TGTGCCAGCAGCCCACAGGGGATTATTAGCACAGATACGCAGTATTTT
15 | TRBJ1-5 | once | - | TRBV11-2 | CASSLEGIANQPQHF | TGTGCCAGCAGCTTAGAGGGGATCGCGAATCAGCCCCAGCATTTT
13 | TRBJ2-3 | few | - | TRBV7-3 | CASSPQLWDTQYF | TGTGCCAGCAGCCCGCAGTTGTGGGATACGCAGTATTTT
14 | TRBJ1-2 | - | - | TRBV6-5 | CASRFTGESGGYTF | TGTGCCAGCAGATTCACGGGGGAGTCTGGCGGCTACACCTTC
15 | TRBJ2-2 | - | - | TRBV2 | CASSGETANTGELFF | TGTGCCAGCAGTGGGGAAACAGCGAACACCGGGGAGCTGTTTTTT
15 | TRBJ1-1 | - | TRBD1 | TRBV14 | CASSQGTGGNTEAFF | TGTGCCAGCAGCCAAGGAACAGGGGGAAACACTGAAGCTTTCTTT
13 | TRBJ1-5 | few | TRBD1 | TRBV29-1 | CSVTGQGGQPQHF | TGCAGCGTTACTGGACAGGGCGGGCAGCCCCAGCATTTT
15 | TRBJ2-1 | - | TRBD2 | TRBV6-6 | CASRPGLAVYNEQFF | TGTGCCAGCAGACCGGGACTAGCGGTTTACAATGAGCAGTTCTTC
12 | TRBJ1-2 | - | TRBD1 | TRBV29-1 | CSVGGQGPGYTF | TGCAGCGTTGGGGGACAGGGGCCTGGCTACACCTTC
14 | TRBJ2-5 | - | - | TRBV29-1 | CSVRSGAMEETQYF | TGCAGCGTTCGGAGTGGGGCTATGGAGGAGACCCAGTACTTC
17 | TRBJ2-1 | - | TRBD2 | TRBV11-2 | CASSLGGGSFSYNEQFF | TGTGCCAGCAGCTTAGGCGGCGGGAGTTTCTCCTACAATGAGCAGTTCTTC
11 | TRBJ2-3 | few | - | TRBV2 | CASAQADTQYF | TGTGCCAGCGCACAGGCAGATACGCAGTATTTT
14 | TRBJ1-1 | - | TRBD1 | TRBV18 | CASSPQGVGTEAFF | TGTGCCAGCTCACCTCAGGGGGTTGGTACTGAAGCTTTCTTT
14 | TRBJ2-7 | - | - | TRBV5-4 | CASSADLPTYEQYF | TGTGCCAGCAGCGCCGACTTGCCTACCTACGAGCAGTACTTC
18 | TRBJ2-6 | once | TRBD2 | TRBV29-1 | CSVAGLAGGNSGANVLTF | TGCAGCGTAGCGGGACTAGCGGGTGGGAACTCTGGGGCCAACGTCCTGACTTTC
12 | TRBJ2-2 | few | - | TRBV5-1 | CASSLGGGELFF | TGCGCCAGCAGCCTGGGGGGCGGGGAGCTGTTTTTT